A single sample is the source of the 9 T cell receptor beta chains below, sequenced in a study of cytomegalovirus exposure and HLA in healthy donors. The PCR employed 60 Vbeta primers together with 13 Jbeta primers. Only in-frame clones appear in the TCRdb table, and some are missing; sequencing was by immunoSEQ multiplex PCR. The data contain tens of thousands of clones, around four fifths of them singletons. The sequencing input was PBMCs. All receptors derive from a male donor in good health and CMV-seropositive.

This clone came up once. The chain joins TRBV6-5 to TRBJ2-4; 7 positions agree with TRBD2. This CDR3 spans 15 amino acids. Looked up from germline, CDR1 is MNHEY and CDR2 is SVGAGI. Trimming removed 8 bases from V and 1 base from J; junction bases left unmatched: 8. CDR3 in DNA: TGTGCCAGCTCGAGGGGAGGGAATGCCAAAAACATTCAGTACTTC. Residues: CASSRGGNAKNIQYF.

The J gene is TRBJ1-4, the V gene TRBV19, with D unresolved. The CDR3 has 15 residues. V was trimmed by 3 bases and J by 0 bases, leaving 8 bases between them. The V gene's germline CDR1 is LNHDA and CDR2 SQIVND (reference sequence). The CDR3 protein is CASSIRVTTNEKLFF. The CDR3 DNA reads as TGTGCCAGTAGTATCCGAGTCACAACTAATGAAAAACTGTTTTTT.

V is TRBV10-3 and J is TRBJ1-2; 7 nucleotides align to TRBD1. Trimming removed 4 bases from V and 8 bases from J; junction bases left unmatched: 13. The germline V gene has CDR1 ENHRY and CDR2 SYGVKD. The CDR3 loop spans 15 amino acids. CDR3 loop: CAISAFGGGQEGYTF. The DNA of the CDR3 is TGTGCCATCAGTGCATTTGGGGGCGGACAGGAAGGCTACACCTTC.

The rearrangement uses TRBV19 and TRBJ1-5; D gene uncertain. The germline V and J ends were trimmed by 5 bases and 0 bases, with 23 bases remaining between them. This CDR3 has 19 amino acids. Germline CDR1 is LNHDA and CDR2 is SQIVND (reference sequence). CDR3 loop: CASSQRQGQLLYSNQPQHF. As DNA, the CDR3 is TGTGCCAGTAGTCAACGACAAGGCCAGCTTCTCTATAGCAATCAGCCCCAGCATTTT.

The V and J genes are TRBV10-3 and TRBJ1-2; D is unresolved. This CDR3 comprises 12 residues. Germline loops: CDR1 ENHRY, CDR2 SYGVKD. The V gene lost 3 bases and the J gene lost 3 bases, with 5 bases spanning the gap. CDR3 protein: CAISEEDYGYTF. As DNA, the CDR3 is TGTGCCATCAGTGAAGAGGACTATGGCTACACCTTC.

The chain recombines TRBV30 with TRBJ1-2; 7 bases are a match to TRBD1. The V gene's germline CDR1 is GTSNPN and CDR2 SVGIG (reference sequence). The CDR3 totals 14 residues. With V trimmed by 1 base and J by 4 bases, 6 bases remained unmatched. The DNA of the CDR3 is TGTGCCTGGAGTGAACAGGGGTGGATCTATGGCTACACCTTC. Residues: CAWSEQGWIYGYTF.

This chain joins TRBV7-9 and TRBJ2-7; a weak D match, TRBD2 (5 bases). V lost 5 bases and J 3 bases, leaving 11 bases between the germline ends. The V gene's germline CDR1 is SEHNR and CDR2 FQNEAQ (reference sequence). The CDR3 has 13 residues. CDR3 coding DNA: TGTGCCAGCAGCACGGGGTGGGGCTACGAGCAGTACTTC. Its protein product is CASSTGWGYEQYF.

This chain joins TRBV5-8 and TRBJ2-7, with TRBD2 matching 8 bases. This CDR3 has 16 residues. Trimming removed 4 bases from V and 0 bases from J; junction bases left unmatched: 9. The germline V gene has CDR1 SGHTS and CDR2 YDEGEE. The CDR3 sequence is CASSPTGTRSSYEQYF. DNA for the CDR3: TGTGCCAGCAGCCCCACCGGGACTAGAAGCTCCTACGAGCAGTACTTC. The complete variable domain, with remaining parts taken from reference TRBV5-8 and TRBJ2-7, reads EAGVTQSPTHLIKTRGQQATLRCSPISGHTSVYWYQQALGLGLQFLLWYDEGEERNRGNFPPRFSGRQFPNYSSELNVNALELEDSALYLCASSPTGTRSSYEQYFGPGTRLTVT.

The rearrangement links TRBV19 to TRBJ1-5; D remains ambiguous. CDR3 length: 16 residues. CDR1 LNHDA and CDR2 SQIVND come from the germline V gene (reference sequence). Trimming shortened V by 5 bases and J by 1 base, and 15 bases separated the two germline ends. This CDR3 is CASSLGSTASNQPQHF. The CDR3 DNA reads as TGTGCCAGTAGTCTAGGTTCAACAGCAAGCAATCAGCCCCAGCATTTT.